The 19 T cell receptor beta chains below come from one sample, sequenced in a study of graft-versus-host responses after intestinal transplantation. These receptors lack a known antigen. Profiling relied on immunoSEQ multiplex PCR, and the TCRdb table lists in-frame clones only, not all of them. The sample shows about 93,000 clones, 90% to 95% of them seen only once. The sample in question was unstimulated CD8+ T cells sorted from spleen or lymph node cells, obtained before intestinal transplant. The receptors derive from a human donor who received an intestinal transplant.

The chain carries TRBV5-1 and TRBJ2-1; 8 positions match TRBD1. The germline V gene has CDR1 SGHRS and CDR2 YFSETQ. V lost 0 bases to trimming and J lost 7 bases; unmatched junction nucleotides: 12. This CDR3 is built from 17 residues. CDR3 in amino acids: CASSLGVAGGAGNEQFF. CDR3 nucleotides: TGCGCCAGCAGCTTGGGAGTTGCAGGGGGCGCGGGTAATGAGCAGTTCTTC.

The J gene is TRBJ2-1, the V gene TRBV7-9, with a tentative D call TRBD2 (5 bases). Germline assignment: CDR1 SEHNR and CDR2 FQNEAQ (reference sequence). The CDR3 sequence is 17 residues long. The germline V and J ends were trimmed by 2 bases and 2 bases, with 16 bases remaining between them. CDR3 loop: CASSLSGLRGPYNEQFF. The CDR3 DNA sequence: TGTGCCAGCAGCTTATCCGGTCTTCGGGGTCCCTACAATGAGCAGTTCTTC.

The chain joins TRBV28 to TRBJ1-5; D perhaps matches TRBD1 (6 bases). Germline values: CDR1 MDHEN, CDR2 SYDVKM. V lost 5 bases to trimming and J lost 4 bases, with 21 bases between them. The CDR3 covers 17 residues. The CDR3 region has the DNA TGTGCCAGCAGTCCACCAGGGACAAAAGGACCTAATCAGCCCCAGCATTTT. Translating gives CASSPPGTKGPNQPQHF. Using reference TRBV28 and TRBJ1-5 for the parts outside the CDR3, the full variable domain is DVKVTQSSRYLVKRTGEKVFLECVQDMDHENMFWYRQDPGLGLRLIYFSYDVKMKEKGDIPEGYSVSREKKERFSLILESASTNQTSMYLCASSPPGTKGPNQPQHFGDGTRLSIL.

The chain links TRBV10-3 to TRBJ1-2, with TRBD1 matching over 10 bases. Per the germline V gene, CDR1 is ENHRY and CDR2 is SYGVKD. V was pared by 6 bases and J by 2 bases, with 0 bases of the junction left unmatched. The CDR3 is made up of 13 amino acids. The chain's CDR3 is CAIRGQGNYGYTF. Written as DNA, the CDR3 is TGTGCCATCAGGGGACAGGGGAACTATGGCTACACCTTC.

The chain uses TRBV4-3 and TRBJ1-1; 8 bases map to TRBD1. Germline CDR1 and CDR2: LGHNA and YSLEER. The CDR3 is made up of 17 amino acids. V was pared by 3 bases and J by 4 bases, with 13 bases of the junction left unmatched. For the CDR3, the DNA is TGCGCCAGCAGCCACGCTCTTACAGGGGGGGGTGGCACTGAAGCTTTCTTT. Amino acids: CASSHALTGGGGTEAFF.

The V gene is TRBV15, the J gene TRBJ1-2, with TRBD1 matching 11 bases. This CDR3 is built from 16 residues. The germline gives CDR1 LNHNV, CDR2 YYDKDF (reference sequence). The V and J ends lost 6 bases and 4 bases, in that order; junction bases with no gene match: 10. In DNA form, the CDR3 reads TGTGCCACCAGTCAGGACAGGGGGCTTAATCGCTATGGCTACACCTTC. This translates into CATSQDRGLNRYGYTF.

This clone came up once. This chain links TRBV19 with TRBJ2-7; 7 bases fit TRBD1. With 6 bases clipped from V and 2 bases from J, the junction kept 10 bases outside the gene matches. The CDR3 contains 15 residues. Looked up from germline, CDR1 is LNHDA and CDR2 is SQIVND (reference sequence). The DNA of the CDR3 is TGTGCCAGTAGCTGGGGGACAGATTACACCTACGAGCAGTACTTC. Translating it yields CASSWGTDYTYEQYF.

This chain joins TRBV5-1 and TRBJ2-7; D gene ambiguous. Germline V gene sequence: CDR1 SGHRS, CDR2 YFSETQ. The CDR3 is 14 residues long. Trimming left V 2 bases short and J 0 bases short, with 9 bases between. As DNA, the CDR3 is TGCGCCAGCAGCTTCGAGACAAGCTCCTACGAGCAGTACTTC. It translates to CASSFETSSYEQYF. Supplemented by reference TRBV5-1 and TRBJ2-7, the full variable domain reads KAGVTQTPRYLIKTRGQQVTLSCSPISGHRSVSWYQQTPGQGLQFLFEYFSETQRNKGNFPGRFSGRQFSNSRSEMNVSTLELGDSALYLCASSFETSSYEQYFGPGTRLTVT.

CDR3 sequence: CASSVGLAGELSYEQYF. DNA for the CDR3: TGTGCCAGCAGCGTCGGACTAGCGGGAGAGTTATCCTACGAGCAGTACTTC. The chain recombines TRBV9 with TRBJ2-7; 13 positions agree with TRBD2. Germline CDR1 and CDR2: SGDLS and YYNGEE. The CDR3 covers 17 residues. With 2 bases clipped from V and 1 base from J, the junction kept 6 bases outside the gene matches.

J is TRBJ2-5 and V is TRBV7-9; no clear D. The ends were cut back, 5 bases at V and 5 bases at J, with 9 bases in the middle. CDR3 size: 12 residues. Germline CDR1 reads SEHNR; CDR2 reads FQNEAQ (reference sequence). CDR3 loop: CASSGSVETQYF. CDR3 coding DNA: TGTGCCAGCAGCGGTAGTGTGGAGACCCAGTACTTC.

The rearrangement joins TRBV4-2 to TRBJ2-2; no reliable D call. V lost 1 base to trimming and J lost 5 bases, with 8 bases between them. Germline V CDR1 and CDR2: LGHNA, YNFKEQ. The CDR3 has 14 amino acids. The CDR3 sequence: CASSQVDQTGELFF. The CDR3 coding sequence is TGTGCCAGCAGCCAAGTCGATCAGACCGGGGAGCTGTTTTTT.

The rearrangement uses TRBV12-5 and TRBJ2-1, with 7 bases fitting TRBD1. CDR1 and CDR2 (germline): LGHNT, FRNRAP. The CDR3 has 15 amino acids. Unmatched junction bases numbered 7, after V lost 6 bases and J lost 2 bases. The CDR3 sequence: CASGRGTEPYNEQFF. CDR3 nucleotide sequence: TGTGCTAGTGGCCGAGGGACAGAACCCTACAATGAGCAGTTCTTC.

This clone was recorded only once. V is TRBV18 and J is TRBJ2-1; 9 bases map to TRBD2. Germline CDR1 reads KGHSH; CDR2 reads LQKENI. With V trimmed by 6 bases and J by 8 bases, 11 bases remained unmatched. The CDR3 runs to 15 residues. CDR3 DNA: TGTGCCAGCTCCGGTAGCTGGCGGGAGGGCGATGAGCAGTTCTTC. Its protein is CASSGSWREGDEQFF.

The chain links TRBV6-5 to TRBJ1-2, with TRBD1 as a possible D gene (5 bases). The CDR3 runs 12 residues. The V end was cut by 11 bases, the J end by 6 bases, with 16 bases between. In germline, CDR1 is MNHEY, CDR2 SVGAGI. The CDR3 reads CAPSPGRDGYTF. The CDR3 DNA follows: TGTGCCCCCAGCCCAGGGCGAGATGGCTACACCTTC.

This chain connects TRBV9 to TRBJ2-1; D perhaps matches TRBD2 (6 bases). Germline-derived CDR1 and CDR2 are SGDLS and YYNGEE. CDR3 size: 15 residues. The V end was cut by 6 bases, the J end by 4 bases, with 17 bases between. The CDR3: CASTLGGSGYNEQFF. The DNA of the CDR3 is TGTGCCAGCACCCTCGGAGGTAGCGGTTACAATGAGCAGTTCTTC.

The rearrangement links TRBV7-2 to TRBJ2-5; TRBD2 matches at 9 bases. The CDR3 loop spans 15 amino acids. The trim removed 1 base at V and 5 bases at J, leaving 5 bases unmatched. Germline V CDR1 and CDR2: SGHTA, FQGNSA. The CDR3 nucleotides are TGTGCCAGCAGCTTAGGCGGGGGGGCCGGTGAGACCCAGTACTTC. Protein sequence: CASSLGGGAGETQYF.

This chain links TRBV4-1 with TRBJ2-7; TRBD2 aligns across 10 bases. V lost 4 bases, J lost 2 bases, and 2 bases stayed unmatched. CDR1 is MGHRA, CDR2 YSYEKL, per germline. CDR3 length equals 14 residues. The CDR3 region has the DNA TGCGCCAGCAGCCCTAGCGGGGGCCCCTACGAGCAGTACTTC. Protein sequence: CASSPSGGPYEQYF.

V is TRBV2 and J is TRBJ2-7; D is uncertain. Germline V lookup: CDR1 SNHLY, CDR2 FYNNEI. The CDR3 has 12 residues. V was cut by 7 bases and J by 0 bases, with 7 bases left in between. CDR3 protein: CASTGSSYEQYF. In nucleotides, the CDR3 is TGTGCCAGCACTGGCAGCTCCTACGAGCAGTACTTC.

This clone was observed once. The rearrangement uses TRBV7-9 and TRBJ1-5, with 7 bases identical to TRBD1. The germline V gene has CDR1 SEHNR and CDR2 FQNEAQ (reference sequence). The CDR3 contains 14 residues. J gave up 5 bases and V 7 bases, and 8 bases lay outside the gene matches. DNA of the CDR3: TGTGCCAGCACCTCCACAGGGGTGGATCAGCCCCAGCATTTT. Translated, it gives CASTSTGVDQPQHF.